The 19 T cell receptor beta chains presented below share a single source sample, sequenced in a study of early T cells in non-severe SARS-CoV-2 infection. One entry per CDR3 protein, called by TCRdb with MiXCR from the 5' RACE reads. Of about 56,000 distinct CDR3 sequences listed, roughly 10% were seen once; the top ten hold 5.5% to 7.5%. Sequenced material: whole blood. Receptors originate from an adult who was a healthcare worker with PCR-confirmed SARS-CoV-2 infection or an uninfected control (not recorded which).

J is TRBJ2-5 and V is TRBV7-9, with D unresolved. The germline V gene encodes CDR1 SEHNR and CDR2 FQNEAQ (reference sequence). Deletions cut 5 bases from V and 0 bases from J, with 13 bases between. The CDR3 totals 15 residues. CDR3 bases: TGTGCCAGCAGCCCCCGCTCGGTGGACCAAGAGACCCAGTACTTC. Protein product: CASSPRSVDQETQYF.

This clonotype was seen at least ten times. This chain links TRBV4-1 with TRBJ1-4; D not certain. Trimming removed 1 base at V and 0 bases at J, with 9 bases between. The germline CDR1 and CDR2 sequences are MGHRA and YSYEKL. This CDR3 contains 16 residues. For the CDR3, the DNA is TGCGCCAGCAGCCAAGTAACTGCCACAACTAATGAAAAACTGTTTTTT. Residues: CASSQVTATTNEKLFF.

By share, this clonotype ranks as medium-sized. This chain connects TRBV3-1 to TRBJ2-7; 7 bases fit TRBD2. Germline-derived CDR1 and CDR2 are LGHDT and YNNKEL (reference sequence). Germline trimming cut 1 base from V and 2 bases from J; bases unmatched to any gene: 17. The CDR3 consists of 19 residues. The CDR3 sequence is CASSQGPKWGGLATYEQYF. The CDR3 DNA follows: TGTGCCAGCAGCCAAGGACCTAAATGGGGGGGACTTGCGACCTACGAGCAGTACTTC.

This clonotype was seen repeatedly, ten times or more. CDR3 sequence reads: CASSSQQGSEAFF. CDR3 nucleotide sequence: TGTGCCAGCAGCTCGCAACAGGGATCGGAAGCTTTCTTT. This chain joins TRBV13 and TRBJ1-1, with D maybe TRBD1 (6 bases). With 4 bases removed from V and 8 bases from J, the gap between germline ends came to 14 bases. The CDR3 extends over 13 amino acids. Germline CDR1 is PRHDT and CDR2 is FYEKMQ (reference sequence).

The chain combines TRBV7-2 with TRBJ2-4; 8 bases agree with TRBD1. This CDR3 has 15 residues. V gave up 5 bases and J gave up 10 bases; unmatched junction bases: 13. The germline V gene has CDR1 SGHTA and CDR2 FQGNSA. The CDR3 DNA sequence: TGTGCCAGCAGCCGGACGGCAGGGGGCAGCCCTATTCAGTACTTC. It translates to CASSRTAGGSPIQYF.

The V gene is TRBV28, the J gene TRBJ1-2; tentative D call: TRBD1 (5 bases). The germline V gene has CDR1 MDHEN and CDR2 SYDVKM. With 6 bases removed from V and 4 bases from J, the gap between germline ends came to 15 bases. The CDR3 contains 14 residues. This chain's CDR3 is CASRFSGDSYGYTF. DNA of the CDR3: TGTGCCAGCAGGTTCTCGGGGGATAGCTATGGCTACACCTTC.

This clonotype was found many times. The J gene is TRBJ2-2, the V gene TRBV3-1; D gene unclear. V was cut by 4 bases and J by 1 base, with 4 bases left in between. From germline, CDR1 is LGHDT and CDR2 YNNKEL (reference sequence). The CDR3 length is 13 residues. In DNA form, the CDR3 reads TGTGCCAGCAGCCGCAGGAACACCGGGGAGCTGTTTTTT. This gives the protein CASSRRNTGELFF. The full variable domain, completed using reference TRBV3-1 and TRBJ2-2, is DTAVSQTPKYLVTQMGNDKSIKCEQNLGHDTMYWYKQDSKKFLKIMFSYNNKELIINETVPNRFSPKSPDKAHLNLHINSLELGDSAVYFCASSRRNTGELFFGEGSRLTVL.

This clonotype has only a few counts. The chain uses TRBV29-1 and TRBJ1-1; D unresolved. CDR3 length: 11 residues. CDR1 is SQVTM, CDR2 ANQGSEA, per germline. The V end lost 6 bases, the J end lost 1 base, and 6 bases lay between the germline ends. CDR3 sequence reads: CSVRENTEAFF. The CDR3, as DNA: TGCAGCGTCAGAGAGAACACTGAAGCTTTCTTT.

This clonotype was seen at least ten times. The chain carries TRBV5-1 and TRBJ2-3; TRBD1 might be the D (5 bases). V lost 4 bases and J lost 1, with 10 bases in between. The CDR3 totals 14 residues. The V gene's germline CDR1 is SGHRS and CDR2 YFSETQ. The CDR3 DNA reads TGCGCCAGCAGCCAAGGCAGGGGCACAGATACGCAGTATTTT. It yields the protein CASSQGRGTDTQYF.

This clonotype was seen repeatedly, ten times or more. The chain recombines TRBV20-1 with TRBJ1-5, with D uncertain. Germline V CDR1 and CDR2: DFQATT, SNEGSKA (reference sequence). CDR3 size: 13 residues. Between the trimmed V and J ends, which lost 2 bases and 2 bases, there was a span of 7 bases. The CDR3: CSARQRRNQPQHF. The CDR3 DNA sequence: TGCAGTGCTAGACAGAGACGCAATCAGCCCCAGCATTTT.

J is TRBJ2-1 and V is TRBV6-5, with TRBD2 matching 7 bases. This CDR3 has 15 residues. Germline assignment: CDR1 MNHEY and CDR2 SVGAGI. With 4 bases clipped from V and 3 bases from J, the junction kept 6 bases outside the gene matches. As DNA, the CDR3 is TGTGCCAGCAGTTCCACGGGCGGGAGCTACAATGAGCAGTTCTTC. Translating it yields CASSSTGGSYNEQFF.

The chain combines TRBV12-3 or TRBV12-4 with TRBJ2-1, with D uncertain. The V gene lost 4 bases and the J gene lost 0 bases, with 10 bases spanning the gap. The CDR3 has 15 amino acids. The CDR3 sequence: CASSYGRSSYNEQFF. The CDR3 nucleotides read TGTGCCAGCAGTTATGGGCGCAGCTCCTACAATGAGCAGTTCTTC.

Sample share makes this clonotype medium-sized. This chain joins TRBV20-1 and TRBJ1-1, with a tentative D call TRBD1 (6 bases). CDR3 size: 15 residues. The germline V and J ends were trimmed by 0 bases and 5 bases, with 16 bases remaining between them. Germline CDR1 is DFQATT and CDR2 is SNEGSKA (reference sequence). The CDR3 bases are TGCAGTGCTAGAGACCCGCAGGGGAGACAGACTGAAGCTTTCTTT. Its protein product is CSARDPQGRQTEAFF.

This clonotype was observed many times. The J gene is TRBJ2-1, the V gene TRBV6-5; no firm D call. V lost 0 bases to trimming and J lost 5 bases, with 14 bases between them. Germline V lookup: CDR1 MNHEY, CDR2 SVGAGI. The CDR3 totals 16 residues. The CDR3 region has the DNA TGTGCCAGCAGTTACTCGGTCCTGGAGCAAAACAATGAGCAGTTCTTC. It encodes CASSYSVLEQNNEQFF.

This clonotype was observed a handful of times. The chain combines TRBV5-1 with TRBJ2-1; TRBD2 matches at 8 bases. Germline-derived CDR1 and CDR2 are SGHRS and YFSETQ. The CDR3 has 14 amino acids. V gave up 0 bases and J gave up 9 bases; unmatched junction bases: 5. CDR3 sequence reads: CASSLAAREVEQFF. CDR3 in DNA: TGCGCCAGCAGCTTGGCCGCGCGGGAGGTTGAGCAGTTCTTC.

This clonotype was seen many times. CDR3 in DNA: TGTGCCAGCAGCTCATGGGGGACCCTTAGCACAGATACGCAGTATTTT. It encodes CASSSWGTLSTDTQYF. V gene TRBV11-2 combines with J gene TRBJ2-3; D is perhaps TRBD1 or TRBD2 (5 bases each). The germline V and J ends were trimmed by 4 bases and 0 bases, with 14 bases remaining between them. The CDR3 extends over 16 amino acids. Germline values: CDR1 SGHAT, CDR2 FQNNGV.

This clonotype appeared many times. The V call is TRBV18, the J call TRBJ1-2; unclear D gene. The germline V and J ends were trimmed by 1 base and 2 bases, with 8 bases remaining between them. The CDR3 has 14 residues. Looked up from germline, CDR1 is KGHSH and CDR2 is LQKENI. The CDR3 DNA follows: TGTGCCAGCTCACCACAGGGTGAAAACTATGGCTACACCTTC. Translation gives CASSPQGENYGYTF.

The sample holds many counts of this clonotype. V is TRBV28 and J is TRBJ1-6; 9 bases align to TRBD1. V lost 8 bases and J lost 6; bases outside the gene matches: 17. The germline gives CDR1 MDHEN, CDR2 SYDVKM. This CDR3 region has 18 residues. CDR3 sequence reads: CASGRRDRATGRNSPLHF. As DNA, the CDR3 is TGTGCCAGCGGCCGACGGGACAGGGCGACAGGGCGTAATTCACCCCTCCACTTT.

This clonotype has a handful of counts. This CDR3 reads CASSRSTGLSPLHF. The CDR3 nucleotides are TGTGCCAGCAGCCGATCGACAGGGCTCTCACCCCTCCACTTT. The rearrangement links TRBV6-5 to TRBJ1-6; 7 bases fit TRBD1. The V gene end was trimmed by 6 bases and the J gene end by 10 bases; junction bases not matched to a gene: 9. CDR1 is MNHEY and CDR2 is SVGAGI in the germline V gene. The CDR3 consists of 14 residues.